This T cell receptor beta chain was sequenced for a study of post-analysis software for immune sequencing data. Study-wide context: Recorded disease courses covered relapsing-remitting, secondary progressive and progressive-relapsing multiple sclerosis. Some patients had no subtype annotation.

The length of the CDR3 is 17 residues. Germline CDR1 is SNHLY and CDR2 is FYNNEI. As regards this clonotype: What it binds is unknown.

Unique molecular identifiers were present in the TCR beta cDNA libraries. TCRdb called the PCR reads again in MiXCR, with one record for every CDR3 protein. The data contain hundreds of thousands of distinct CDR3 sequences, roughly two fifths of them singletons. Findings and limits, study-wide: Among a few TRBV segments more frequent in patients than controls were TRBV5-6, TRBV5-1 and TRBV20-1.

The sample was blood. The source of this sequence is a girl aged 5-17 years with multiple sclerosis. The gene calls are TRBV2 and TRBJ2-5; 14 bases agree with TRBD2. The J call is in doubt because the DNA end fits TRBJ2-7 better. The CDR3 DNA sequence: TGTGCCAGCAGTGAAGGGACTAGCGGGGGGAACAGCTACGAGCAGTACTTC. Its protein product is CASSEGTSGGNSYEQYF.